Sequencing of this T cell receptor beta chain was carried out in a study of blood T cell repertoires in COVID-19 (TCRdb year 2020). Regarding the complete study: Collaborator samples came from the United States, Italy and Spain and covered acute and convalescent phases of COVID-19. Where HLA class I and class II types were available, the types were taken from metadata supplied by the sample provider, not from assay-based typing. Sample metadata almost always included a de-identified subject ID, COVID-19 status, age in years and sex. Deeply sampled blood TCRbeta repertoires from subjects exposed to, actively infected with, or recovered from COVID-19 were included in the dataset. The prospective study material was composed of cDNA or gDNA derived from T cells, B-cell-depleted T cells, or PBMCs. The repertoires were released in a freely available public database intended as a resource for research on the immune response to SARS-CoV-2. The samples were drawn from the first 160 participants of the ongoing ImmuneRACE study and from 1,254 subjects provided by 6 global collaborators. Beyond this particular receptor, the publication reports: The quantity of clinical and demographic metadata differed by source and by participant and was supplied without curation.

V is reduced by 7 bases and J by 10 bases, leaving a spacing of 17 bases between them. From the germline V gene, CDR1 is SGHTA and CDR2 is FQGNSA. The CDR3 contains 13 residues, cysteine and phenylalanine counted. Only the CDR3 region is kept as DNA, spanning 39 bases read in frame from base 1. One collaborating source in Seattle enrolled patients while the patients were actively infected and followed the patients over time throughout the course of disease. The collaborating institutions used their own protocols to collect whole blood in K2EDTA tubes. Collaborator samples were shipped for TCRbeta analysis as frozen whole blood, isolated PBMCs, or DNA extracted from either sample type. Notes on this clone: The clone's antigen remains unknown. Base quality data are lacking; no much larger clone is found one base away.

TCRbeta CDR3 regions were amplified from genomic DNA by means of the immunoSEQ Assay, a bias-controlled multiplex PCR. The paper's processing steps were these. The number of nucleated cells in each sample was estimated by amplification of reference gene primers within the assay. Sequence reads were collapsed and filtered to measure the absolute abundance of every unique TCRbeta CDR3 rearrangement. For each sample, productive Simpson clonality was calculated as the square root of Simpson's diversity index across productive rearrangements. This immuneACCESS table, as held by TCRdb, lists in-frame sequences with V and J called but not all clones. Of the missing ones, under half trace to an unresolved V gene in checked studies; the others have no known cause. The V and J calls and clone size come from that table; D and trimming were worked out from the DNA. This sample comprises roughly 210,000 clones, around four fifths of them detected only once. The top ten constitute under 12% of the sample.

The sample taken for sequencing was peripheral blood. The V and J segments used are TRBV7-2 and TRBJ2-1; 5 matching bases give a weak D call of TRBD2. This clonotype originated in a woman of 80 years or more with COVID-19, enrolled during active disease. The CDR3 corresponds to CASTVTGSREQFF. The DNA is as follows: TGTGCCAGCACCGTGACGGGGAGCCGAGAGCAGTTCTTC.